Detailed here is one T cell receptor beta chain. Its antigen is as yet unknown. As for time point: persistent/refractory GD, antithyroid drugs over 5 years with positive TRAb. PBMC RNA served as the TCR library source. Doctors identified Graves' disease using the American Thyroid Association guidelines. This sample stems from a study of regulatory T cells in long-lasting Graves disease. Researchers made TCR beta libraries by using iRepertoire HTBI primers and running Arm-PCR on CDR3 regions. TCRdb ran MiXCR on the multiplex PCR reads and lists one entry per CDR3 protein. The sample carries hundreds of thousands of distinct CDR3 sequences, approximately 21% recorded once. The study's findings and limits: Not thyroid tissue but only peripheral blood was studied.

The CDR3 has 17 residues. Per the germline V gene, CDR1 is SGHAT and CDR2 is FQDESV (reference sequence). V shed 5 bases, J shed 8 bases, and the junction held 16 bases outside the gene matches. The rearrangement uses TRBV11-1 and TRBJ2-2; 8 bases fit TRBD2. This TCR came from a female donor with Graves disease. Material: peripheral blood mononuclear cells (PBMCs), obtained when the disease was refractory, from a patient treated with antithyroid drugs. This chain's CDR3 is CASSPRGPGLGMGELFF. In DNA form, the CDR3 reads TGTGCCAGCAGCCCCCGGGGCCCGGGACTAGGGATGGGGGAGCTGTTTTTT.